This TCR beta chain was sequenced in a study of shared clonotypes between healthy human individuals. Germline CDR1 and CDR2: MGHRA and YSYEKL. CDR3 length: 18 residues. V lost 0 bases to trimming and J lost 4 bases; unmatched junction nucleotides: 15. Only in-frame clones appear in the TCRdb table, and some are missing; sequencing was by immunoSEQ multiplex PCR. Found here are about 2.2 million clones, just over 90% of them singletons; the top ten hold around 1.7%. The naive CD8 population came from CD45RO-negative cells selected for CCR7, without terminally differentiated effector memory CD45RA+ cells.

Sequences were obtained from naive CD8+ T cells from PBMCs. V usage is TRBV4-1 and J usage is TRBJ2-7; 7 nucleotides line up with TRBD2. The TCR sequence derives from a man aged 18 to 29 in good health. Some clones in this sample may be carry-over from other donors' samples. The CDR3 loop is CASSQEWGAASGLYEQYF. CDR3 nucleotide sequence: TGCGCCAGCAGCCAAGAGTGGGGCGCGGCTAGCGGATTGTACGAGCAGTACTTC.